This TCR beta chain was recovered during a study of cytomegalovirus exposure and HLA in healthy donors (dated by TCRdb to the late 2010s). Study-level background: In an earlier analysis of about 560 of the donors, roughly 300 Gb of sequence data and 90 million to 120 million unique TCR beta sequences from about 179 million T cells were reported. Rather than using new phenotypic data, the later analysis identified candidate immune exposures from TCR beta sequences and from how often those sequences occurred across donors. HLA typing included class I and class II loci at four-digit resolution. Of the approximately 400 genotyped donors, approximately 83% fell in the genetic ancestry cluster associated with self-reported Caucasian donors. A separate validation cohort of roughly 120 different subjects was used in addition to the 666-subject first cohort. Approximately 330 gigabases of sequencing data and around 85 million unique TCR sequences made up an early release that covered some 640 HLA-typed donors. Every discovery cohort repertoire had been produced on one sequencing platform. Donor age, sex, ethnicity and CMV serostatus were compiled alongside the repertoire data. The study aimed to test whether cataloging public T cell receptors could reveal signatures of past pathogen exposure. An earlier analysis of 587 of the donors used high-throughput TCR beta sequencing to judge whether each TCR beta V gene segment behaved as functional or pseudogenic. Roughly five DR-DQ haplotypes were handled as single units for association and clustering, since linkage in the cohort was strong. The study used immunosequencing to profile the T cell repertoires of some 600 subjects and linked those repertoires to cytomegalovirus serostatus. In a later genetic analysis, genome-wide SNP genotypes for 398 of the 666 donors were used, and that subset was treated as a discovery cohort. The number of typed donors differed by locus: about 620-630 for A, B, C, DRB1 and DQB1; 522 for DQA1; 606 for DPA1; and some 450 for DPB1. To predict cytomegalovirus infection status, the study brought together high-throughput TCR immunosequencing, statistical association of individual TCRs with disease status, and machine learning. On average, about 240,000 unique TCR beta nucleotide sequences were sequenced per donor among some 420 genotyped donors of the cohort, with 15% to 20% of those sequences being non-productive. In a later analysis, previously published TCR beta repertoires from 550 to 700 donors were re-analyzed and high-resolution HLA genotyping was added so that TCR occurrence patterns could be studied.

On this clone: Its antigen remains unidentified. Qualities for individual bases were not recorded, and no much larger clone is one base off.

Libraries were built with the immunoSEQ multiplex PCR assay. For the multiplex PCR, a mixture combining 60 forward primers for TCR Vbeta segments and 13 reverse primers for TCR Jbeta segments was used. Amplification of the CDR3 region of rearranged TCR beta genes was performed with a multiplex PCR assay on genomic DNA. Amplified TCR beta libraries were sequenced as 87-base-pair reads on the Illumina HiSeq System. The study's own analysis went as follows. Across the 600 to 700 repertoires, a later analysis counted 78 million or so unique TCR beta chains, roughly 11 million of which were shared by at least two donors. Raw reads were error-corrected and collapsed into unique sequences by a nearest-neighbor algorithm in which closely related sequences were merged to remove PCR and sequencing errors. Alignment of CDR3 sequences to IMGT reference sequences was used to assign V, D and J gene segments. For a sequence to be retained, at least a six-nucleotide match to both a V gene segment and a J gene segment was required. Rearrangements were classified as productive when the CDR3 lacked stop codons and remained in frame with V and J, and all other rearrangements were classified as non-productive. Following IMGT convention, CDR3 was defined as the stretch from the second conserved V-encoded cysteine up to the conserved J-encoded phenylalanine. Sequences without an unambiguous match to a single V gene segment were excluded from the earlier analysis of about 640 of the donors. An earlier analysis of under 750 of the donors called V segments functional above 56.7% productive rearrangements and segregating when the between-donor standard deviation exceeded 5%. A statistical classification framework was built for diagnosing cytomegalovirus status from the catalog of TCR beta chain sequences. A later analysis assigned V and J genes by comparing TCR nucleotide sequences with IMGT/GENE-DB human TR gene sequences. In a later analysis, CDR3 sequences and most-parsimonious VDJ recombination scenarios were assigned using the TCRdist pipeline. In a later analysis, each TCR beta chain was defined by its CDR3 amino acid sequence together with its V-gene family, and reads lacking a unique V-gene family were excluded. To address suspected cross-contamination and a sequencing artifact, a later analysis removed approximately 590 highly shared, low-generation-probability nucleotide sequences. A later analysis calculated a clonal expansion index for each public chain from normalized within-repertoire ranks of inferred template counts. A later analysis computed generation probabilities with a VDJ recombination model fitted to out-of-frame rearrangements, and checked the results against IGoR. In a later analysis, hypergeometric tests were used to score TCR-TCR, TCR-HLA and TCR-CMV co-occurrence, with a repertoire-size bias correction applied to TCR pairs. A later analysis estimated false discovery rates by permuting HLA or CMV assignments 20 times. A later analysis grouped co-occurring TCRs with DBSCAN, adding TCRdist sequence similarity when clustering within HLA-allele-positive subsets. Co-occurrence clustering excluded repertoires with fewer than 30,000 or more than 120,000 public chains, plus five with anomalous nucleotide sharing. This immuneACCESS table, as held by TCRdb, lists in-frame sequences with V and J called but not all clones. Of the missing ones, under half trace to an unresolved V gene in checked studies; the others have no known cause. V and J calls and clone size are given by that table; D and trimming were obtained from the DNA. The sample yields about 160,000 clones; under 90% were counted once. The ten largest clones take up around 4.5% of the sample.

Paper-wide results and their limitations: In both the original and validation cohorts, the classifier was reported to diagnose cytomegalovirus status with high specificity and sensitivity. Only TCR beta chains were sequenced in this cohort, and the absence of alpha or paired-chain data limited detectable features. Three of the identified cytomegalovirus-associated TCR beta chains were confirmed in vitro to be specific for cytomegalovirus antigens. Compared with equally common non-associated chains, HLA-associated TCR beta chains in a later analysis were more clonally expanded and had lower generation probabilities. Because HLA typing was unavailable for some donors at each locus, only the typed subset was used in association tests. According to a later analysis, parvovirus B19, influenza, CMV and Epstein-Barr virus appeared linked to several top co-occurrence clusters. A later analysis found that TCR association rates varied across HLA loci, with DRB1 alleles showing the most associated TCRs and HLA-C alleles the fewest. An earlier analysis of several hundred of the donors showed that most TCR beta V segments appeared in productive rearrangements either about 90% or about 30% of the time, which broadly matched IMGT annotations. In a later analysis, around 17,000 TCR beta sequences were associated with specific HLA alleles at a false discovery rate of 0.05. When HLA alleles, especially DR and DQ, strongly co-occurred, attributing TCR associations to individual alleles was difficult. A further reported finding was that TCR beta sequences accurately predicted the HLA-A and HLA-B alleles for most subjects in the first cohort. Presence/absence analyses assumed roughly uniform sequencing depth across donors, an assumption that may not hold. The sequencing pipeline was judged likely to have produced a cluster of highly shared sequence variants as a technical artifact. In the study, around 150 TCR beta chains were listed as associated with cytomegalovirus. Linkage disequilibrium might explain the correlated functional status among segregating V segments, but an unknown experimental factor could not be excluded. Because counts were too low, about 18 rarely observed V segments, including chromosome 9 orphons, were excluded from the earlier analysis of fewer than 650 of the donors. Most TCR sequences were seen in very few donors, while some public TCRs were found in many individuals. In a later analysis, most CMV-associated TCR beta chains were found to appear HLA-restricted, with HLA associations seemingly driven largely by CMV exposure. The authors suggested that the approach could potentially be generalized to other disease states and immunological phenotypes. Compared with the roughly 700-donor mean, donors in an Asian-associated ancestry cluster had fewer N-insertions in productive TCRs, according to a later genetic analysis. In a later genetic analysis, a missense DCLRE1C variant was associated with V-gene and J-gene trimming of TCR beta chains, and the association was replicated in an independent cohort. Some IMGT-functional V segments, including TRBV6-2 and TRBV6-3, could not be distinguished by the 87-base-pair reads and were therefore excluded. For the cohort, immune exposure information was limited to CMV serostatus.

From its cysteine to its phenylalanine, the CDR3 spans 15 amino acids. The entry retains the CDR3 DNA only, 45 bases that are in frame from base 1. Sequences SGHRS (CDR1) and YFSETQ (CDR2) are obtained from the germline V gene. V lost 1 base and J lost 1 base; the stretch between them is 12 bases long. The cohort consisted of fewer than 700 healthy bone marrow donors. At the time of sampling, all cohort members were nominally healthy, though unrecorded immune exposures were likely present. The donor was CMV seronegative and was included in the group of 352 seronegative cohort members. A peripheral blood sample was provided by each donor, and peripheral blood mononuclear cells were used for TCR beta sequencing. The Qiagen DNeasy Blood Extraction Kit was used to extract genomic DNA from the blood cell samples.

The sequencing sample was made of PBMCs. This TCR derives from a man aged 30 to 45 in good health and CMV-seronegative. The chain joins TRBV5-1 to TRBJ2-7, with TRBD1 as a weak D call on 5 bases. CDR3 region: CASSLWADRSYEQYF. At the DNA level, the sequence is TGCGCCAGCAGCTTGTGGGCCGACAGATCCTACGAGCAGTACTTC.